Sample share makes the clone carrying this T cell receptor beta chain medium-sized. Germline loops: CDR1 KGHSH, CDR2 LQKENI. The CDR3 sequence is 12 residues long. Between the trimmed V and J ends, which lost 1 base and 4 bases, there was a span of 4 bases. Using its own MiXCR run on the RT-PCR reads, TCRdb lists one record per CDR3 protein. The sample contains around 1,600 distinct CDR3 sequences, 7.2% of which appear only once. The data are from a study of patients and donors after allogeneic stem cell transplantation. The V call is TRBV18, the J call TRBJ1-2; no clear D gene. The origin of this receptor is a human donor who was either an allogeneic HSCT recipient or a stem cell or donor lymphocyte infusion donor (not recorded which). It is not recorded whose cells these are; they may come from a transplant donor. Sequenced material: blood, either unsorted or a sorted T cell fraction (not recorded which). The CDR3 region is CASSPLGYGYTF. Here the CDR3 DNA reads TGTGCCAGCTCACCACTGGGCTATGGCTACACCTTC.